These 14 T cell receptor beta chains were sequenced from one sample in a study of cytomegalovirus exposure and HLA in healthy donors. PCR employed 60 Vbeta and 13 Jbeta primers. Profiling relied on immunoSEQ multiplex PCR, and the TCRdb table lists in-frame clones only, not all of them. There are roughly 120,000 clones in the sample; roughly two thirds occur only once, and roughly 8% lies in the top ten. Source material: PBMCs. These receptors were collected from a middle-aged man in good health and CMV-seronegative.

In its sample, this clone was seen many times. The chain links TRBV5-5 to TRBJ1-1, with 7 bases that match TRBD1. J lost 4 bases, V lost 5 bases, and 8 bases had no gene match. The germline gives CDR1 SGHKS, CDR2 YYEKEE (reference sequence). This CDR3 spans 14 amino acids. The DNA of the CDR3 is TGTGCCAGCAGTTGGGGCCAGGGGGGCACTGAAGCTTTCTTT. Encoded protein: CASSWGQGGTEAFF.

This chain uses TRBV7-6 with TRBJ2-1; 12 bases map to TRBD2. The CDR3 consists of 17 residues. Germline V gives CDR1 SGHVS, CDR2 FNYEAQ. Trimming took 5 bases from V and 8 from J; bases not matched to a gene: 13. In nucleotides, the CDR3 is TGTGCCAGCAGCGGACTAGCGGGGCCCGACCCCGGGGATGAGCAGTTCTTC. It encodes CASSGLAGPDPGDEQFF.

The gene calls are TRBV7-2 and TRBJ1-1; TRBD1 is a possible D gene (6 bases). Trimming took 4 bases from V and 2 from J, leaving 8 bases between them. CDR3 length: 13 residues. The germline V gene encodes CDR1 SGHTA and CDR2 FQGNSA. DNA for the CDR3: TGTGCCAGCAGCTGGACAGTAAACACTGAAGCTTTCTTT. It specifies CASSWTVNTEAFF.

This clone was picked up one time. As DNA, the CDR3 is TGTGCCAGCAGCCGGGTGGGAGCAACTAATGAAAAACTGTTTTTT. Translating gives CASSRVGATNEKLFF. The chain is built from TRBV7-6 and TRBJ1-4, with D unclear. CDR1 and CDR2 (germline): SGHVS, FNYEAQ. There are 15 residues in the CDR3. Deletions cut 5 bases from V and 0 bases from J, with 10 bases between.

This chain uses TRBV9 with TRBJ1-4, with TRBD1 matching over 8 bases. The CDR3 contains 16 residues. V dropped 3 bases and J dropped 0; count of bases not matched to a gene: 4. Germline V CDR1 and CDR2: SGDLS, YYNGEE. CDR3 nucleotide sequence: TGTGCCAGCAGCGCCAGGGGGCCTGCAACTAATGAAAAACTGTTTTTT. Protein product: CASSARGPATNEKLFF.

This chain uses TRBV5-1 with TRBJ2-1; 7 nucleotides line up with TRBD2. V was pared by 0 bases and J by 7 bases, with 10 bases of the junction left unmatched. This CDR3 contains 16 residues. Germline V gives CDR1 SGHRS, CDR2 YFSETQ. The DNA of the CDR3 is TGCGCCAGCAGCTTGGCCGCAGCGGGGCCCAGAAATGAGCAGTTCTTC. Translated, it gives CASSLAAAGPRNEQFF.

The J gene is TRBJ1-4, the V gene TRBV7-3; 9 positions match TRBD1. Trimming removed 6 bases from V and 4 bases from J; junction bases left unmatched: 18. Germline lookup yields CDR1 SGHTA and CDR2 FQGTGA. CDR3 length: 19 residues. CDR3 in DNA: TGTGCCAGCAGTACTAGGCCTTGGGGACAGGGAAGAGTTAATGAAAAACTGTTTTTT. This gives the protein CASSTRPWGQGRVNEKLFF.

The rearrangement uses TRBV27 and TRBJ2-1; 9 bases line up with TRBD1. In germline, CDR1 is MNHEY, CDR2 SMNVEV (reference sequence). The CDR3 has 15 residues. Germline trimming cut 6 bases from V and 5 bases from J; bases unmatched to any gene: 8. The DNA of the CDR3 is TGTGCCAGCAGACTTGGACAGGGGTGGCACAATGAGCAGTTCTTC. Translated, it gives CASRLGQGWHNEQFF.

V and J are TRBV5-1 and TRBJ2-3, with D possibly matching TRBD1 (5 bases). Germline V gene sequence: CDR1 SGHRS, CDR2 YFSETQ. V was pared by 4 bases and J by 1 base, with 13 bases between. CDR3 length: 15 amino acids. Here the CDR3 reads CASSSGQVGTDTQYF. Here the CDR3 DNA reads TGCGCCAGCAGCAGTGGACAAGTGGGCACAGATACGCAGTATTTT.

The rearrangement joins TRBV7-6 to TRBJ2-7; D not resolved. V lost 1 base, J lost 3 bases, and 16 bases lay in between. The CDR3 totals 16 residues. CDR1 is SGHVS and CDR2 is FNYEAQ in the germline V gene. The CDR3 nucleotides are TGTGCCAGCAGCTTAGGCGATTCGGAACCGGGCTACGAGCAGTACTTC. The encoded protein is CASSLGDSEPGYEQYF. Looking up the rest from reference TRBV7-6 and TRBJ2-7 gives the full variable domain: GAGVSQSPRYKVTKRGQDVALRCDPISGHVSLYWYRQALGQGPEFLTYFNYEAQQDKSGLPNDRFSAERPEGSISTLTIQRTEQRDSAMYRCASSLGDSEPGYEQYFGPGTRLTVT.

The gene calls are TRBV7-8 and TRBJ1-3, with a tentative D call TRBD1 (5 bases). There are 14 residues in the CDR3. The germline CDR1 and CDR2 sequences are SGHVS and FQNEAQ. Trimming cost V 4 bases and J 1 base, with 8 bases left between them. The CDR3 bases are TGTGCCAGCAGCTCCCGGGGGTCTGGAAACACCATATATTTT. It codes for CASSSRGSGNTIYF.

The V gene is TRBV4-2, the J gene TRBJ1-1; TRBD1 might be the D (6 bases). Germline CDR1 LGHNA, CDR2 YNFKEQ. This CDR3 contains 14 residues. V was trimmed by 2 bases and J by 3 bases, leaving 10 bases between them. The CDR3 here is CASSQPGVDTEAFF. The CDR3 bases are TGTGCCAGCAGCCAACCAGGGGTGGACACTGAAGCTTTCTTT.

Concerning this clone itself: One end of the junction does not line up with germline, which may come from a read error. The V call is TRBV29-1, the J call TRBJ1-3, with TRBD1 identical over 7 bases. This CDR3 has 13 amino acids. CDR1 is SQVTM, CDR2 ANQGSEA, per germline. CDR3 nucleotide sequence: TGCAGCGTGGAAGGGGGCGTGGGAAACACCATATATTTT. It yields the protein CSVEGGVGNTIYF.

The chain combines TRBV4-3 with TRBJ2-5, with 7 bases identical to TRBD2. CDR1 is LGHNA and CDR2 is YSLEER in the germline V gene. The CDR3 loop spans 13 amino acids. With 4 bases clipped from V and 2 bases from J, the junction kept 1 base outside the gene matches. The CDR3 loop reads CASSRGGQETQYF. The CDR3 DNA reads TGCGCCAGCAGCCGGGGGGGACAAGAGACCCAGTACTTC.